The source of this T cell receptor (beta chain) is a study of memory CD4+ T cells and cytomegalovirus serostatus. The table came from immunoSEQ multiplex PCR; TCRdb's copy has only in-frame clones and leaves some out. Altogether tens of thousands of clones are present, about 73% being singletons, with the ten largest covering about 2.4%. Remarks on this clone: Its antigen is as yet unknown.

CDR1 is DFQATT, CDR2 SNEGSKA, per germline (reference sequence). The CDR3 is 11 residues long. Trimming shortened V by 3 bases and J by 1 base, and 2 bases separated the two germline ends. The sort gate was single viable CD3+CD4+CD8-CD45RO+ cells for memory CD4+ T cells. General observations from the study: CD4+ memory repertoires contained 67 of 164 reported CMV TCRbeta sequences.

Material: memory CD4+ T cells from blood. The V and J genes are TRBV20-1 and TRBJ2-3; D is unclear. This receptor was obtained from an adult in good health and CMV-seropositive. CDR3 amino acids: CSASGTDTQYF. The CDR3 coding sequence is TGCAGTGCTAGCGGCACAGATACGCAGTATTTT.